This TCR beta chain was documented in a study of cytomegalovirus exposure and HLA in healthy donors. Study-wide context: Out of about 190 million T cells, an earlier analysis found 117 million unique TCR beta sequences in total. Early on, a data release was issued that held roughly 86 million unique TCRs from HLA-typed donors.

The PCR ran on 60 Vbeta and 13 Jbeta primers. Here immunoSEQ multiplex PCR was the method, and the copy in TCRdb shows in-frame clones only, minus some. The table lists more than 85,000 clones, 81% of them singletons, with around 2.1% in the top ten. The CDR3 contains 15 residues. The V gene's germline CDR1 is MGHRA and CDR2 YSYEKL. The junction had 5 bases not matched to a gene; V was cut back by 1 base and J by 3 bases. This clonotype was obtained from a woman aged 25 to 45 in good health and CMV-seronegative. The sequenced material came from PBMCs. This chain connects TRBV4-1 to TRBJ2-7, with TRBD1 matching 8 bases. Written as DNA, the CDR3 is TGCGCCAGCAGCCAAGTGGGACAGGCCTACTACGAGCAGTACTTC. Translated, it gives CASSQVGQAYYEQYF.